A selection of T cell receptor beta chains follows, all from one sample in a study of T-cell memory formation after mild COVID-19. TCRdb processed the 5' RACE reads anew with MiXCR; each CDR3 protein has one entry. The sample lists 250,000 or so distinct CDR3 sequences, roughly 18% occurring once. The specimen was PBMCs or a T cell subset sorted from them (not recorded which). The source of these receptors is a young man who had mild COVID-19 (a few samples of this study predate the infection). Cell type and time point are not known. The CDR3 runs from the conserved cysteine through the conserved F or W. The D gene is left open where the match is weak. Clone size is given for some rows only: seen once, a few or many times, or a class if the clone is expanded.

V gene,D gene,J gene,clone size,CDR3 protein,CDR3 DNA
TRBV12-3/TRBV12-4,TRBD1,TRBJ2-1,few,CASSFTGGNEQFF,TGTGCCAGCAGTTTCACAGGGGGCAATGAGCAGTTCTTC
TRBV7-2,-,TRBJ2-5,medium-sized,CASSLASRGGETQYF,TGTGCCAGCAGCTTAGCCTCCAGGGGAGGAGAGACCCAGTACTTC
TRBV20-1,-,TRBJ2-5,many,CSALRETQYF,TGCAGTGCGCTTAGGGAGACCCAGTACTTC
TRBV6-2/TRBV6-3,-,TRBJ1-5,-,CASSWEGSQPQHF,TGTGCCAGCAGTTGGGAGGGGAGTCAGCCCCAGCATTTT
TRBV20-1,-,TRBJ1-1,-,CSARVFGLRNTEAFF,TGCAGTGCTAGAGTTTTTGGCTTGAGGAACACTGAAGCTTTCTTT
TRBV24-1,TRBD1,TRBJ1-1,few,CATSEQGQGEAFF,TGTGCCACCAGTGAACAGGGACAGGGTGAAGCTTTCTTT
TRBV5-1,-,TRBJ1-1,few,CASSTGPGQPVTEAFF,TGCGCCAGCAGCACCGGACCGGGACAACCAGTCACTGAAGCTTTCTTT
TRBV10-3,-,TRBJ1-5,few,CAISEGGGNQPQHF,TGTGCCATCAGTGAAGGAGGGGGCAATCAGCCCCAGCATTTT
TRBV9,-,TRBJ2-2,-,CASSVVATDTGELFF,TGTGCCAGCAGCGTCGTTGCGACGGACACCGGGGAGCTGTTTTTT
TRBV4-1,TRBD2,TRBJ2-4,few,CASSPVAGGRNIQYF,TGCGCCAGCAGCCCCGTAGCGGGGGGAAGAAACATTCAGTACTTC
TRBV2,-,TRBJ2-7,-,CASRDWSSYEQYF,TGTGCCAGCCGGGACTGGAGCTCCTACGAGCAGTACTTC
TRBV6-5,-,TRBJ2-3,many,CASSSPAGSPDTQYF,TGTGCCAGCAGCTCCCCCGCGGGTAGTCCAGATACGCAGTATTTT
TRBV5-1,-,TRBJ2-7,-,CASSPAQGIQYEQYF,TGCGCCAGCAGCCCAGCTCAGGGGATTCAGTACGAGCAGTACTTC
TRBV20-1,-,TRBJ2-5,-,CSARGVQETQYF,TGCAGTGCTAGGGGGGTTCAAGAGACCCAGTACTTC
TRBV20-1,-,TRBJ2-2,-,CSARDFRVGTGELFF,TGCAGTGCTAGAGATTTTAGGGTTGGCACCGGGGAGCTGTTTTTT
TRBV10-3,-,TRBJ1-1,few,CAIGRGGTEAFF,TGTGCCATCGGTCGGGGGGGAACTGAAGCTTTCTTT
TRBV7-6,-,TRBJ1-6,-,CASSTAGTDNSPLHF,TGTGCCAGCAGCACCGCCGGGACTGATAATTCACCCCTCCACTTT
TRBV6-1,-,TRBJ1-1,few,CASSGAAGAAEAFF,TGTGCCAGCAGTGGGGCGGCGGGGGCGGCTGAAGCTTTCTTT
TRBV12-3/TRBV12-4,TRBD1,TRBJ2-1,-,CASSPTGQGAYNEQFF,TGTGCCAGCAGCCCTACAGGACAGGGGGCCTACAATGAGCAGTTCTTC
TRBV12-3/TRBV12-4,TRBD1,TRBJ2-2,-,CASSAGTGRTGELFF,TGTGCCAGCAGCGCCGGGACAGGGCGTACCGGGGAGCTGTTTTTT
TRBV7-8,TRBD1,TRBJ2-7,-,CASSPTRTGDYEQYF,TGTGCCAGCAGCCCCACTCGGACAGGGGATTACGAGCAGTACTTC
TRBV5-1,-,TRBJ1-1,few,CASSFQGDGNTEAFF,TGCGCCAGCAGCTTTCAAGGGGACGGGAACACTGAAGCTTTCTTT
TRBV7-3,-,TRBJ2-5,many,CASSLSVKETQYF,TGTGCCAGCAGCTTATCTGTGAAAGAGACCCAGTACTTC
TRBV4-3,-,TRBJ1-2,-,CASSQVPGNYGYTF,TGCGCCAGCAGCCAAGTCCCAGGGAACTATGGCTACACCTTC
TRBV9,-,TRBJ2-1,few,CASSVELSSYNEQFF,TGTGCCAGCAGCGTAGAGCTGTCTAGCTACAATGAGCAGTTCTTC
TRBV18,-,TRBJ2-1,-,CASSPIEGRKYNEQFF,TGTGCCAGCTCACCAATCGAGGGGCGCAAGTACAATGAGCAGTTCTTC
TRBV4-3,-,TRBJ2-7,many,CASSLVGLSRGKQYF,TGCGCCAGCAGCCTCGTCGGACTCTCCCGGGGAAAGCAGTACTTC
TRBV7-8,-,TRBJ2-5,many,CASSFGRQETQYF,TGCGCCAGCAGCTTTGGCAGACAAGAGACCCAGTACTTC
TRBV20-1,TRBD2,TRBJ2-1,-,CSARVLAGQQFF,TGCAGTGCTAGAGTCCTAGCGGGGCAGCAGTTCTTC
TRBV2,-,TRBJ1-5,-,CASSSPGHTQPQHF,TGTGCCAGCAGTTCACCGGGACACACTCAGCCCCAGCATTTT
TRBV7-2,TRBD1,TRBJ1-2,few,CASSSRQGDYGYTF,TGTGCCAGCAGCTCCCGACAGGGGGACTATGGCTACACCTTC
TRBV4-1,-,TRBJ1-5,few,CASSQGLWSLQPQHF,TGCGCCAGCAGCCAAGGGTTGTGGTCCCTACAGCCCCAGCATTTT
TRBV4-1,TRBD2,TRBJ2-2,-,CASSPPSGVLNTGELFF,TGCGCCAGCAGCCCCCCTAGCGGGGTCTTGAACACCGGGGAGCTGTTTTTT
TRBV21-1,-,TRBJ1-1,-,CASSGSVPAAIWRLKALF,-
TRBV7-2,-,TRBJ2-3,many,CASSLDRGTDTQYF,TGTGCCAGCAGCTTAGACAGGGGCACAGATACGCAGTATTTT
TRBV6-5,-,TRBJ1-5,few,CASRPIAGPPQHF,TGTGCCAGCAGACCCATAGCGGGACCTCCCCAGCATTTT
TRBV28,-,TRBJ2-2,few,CASETGSSSRAGELFF,TGTGCCAGCGAAACCGGTAGTAGTAGTCGGGCCGGGGAGCTGTTTTTT
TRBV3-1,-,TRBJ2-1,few,CASSPGLIPPVF,TGTGCCAGCAGCCCCGGGTTGATTCCGCCAGTCTTC
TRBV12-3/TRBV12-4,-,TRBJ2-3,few,CASSLVGTGTDTQYF,TGTGCCAGCAGTTTAGTGGGGACCGGCACAGATACGCAGTATTTT
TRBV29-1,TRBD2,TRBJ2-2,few,CSVYFGTSDTGELFF,TGCAGCGTTTACTTCGGGACTAGTGACACCGGGGAGCTGTTTTTT
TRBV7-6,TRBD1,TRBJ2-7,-,CASSPTGKEQYF,TGTGCCAGCAGCCCGACAGGGAAGGAGCAGTACTTC
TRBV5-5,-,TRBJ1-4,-,CASSLLRGKGEKLFF,TGTGCCAGCAGCTTGTTGCGGGGGAAAGGTGAAAAACTGTTTTTT
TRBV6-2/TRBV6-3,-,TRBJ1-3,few,CASSLLDTSFSGNTIYF,TGTGCCAGCAGCCTATTGGACACATCATTCTCTGGAAACACCATATATTTT
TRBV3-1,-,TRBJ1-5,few,CASSPTVGNQPQHF,TGTGCCAGCAGCCCGACGGTCGGCAATCAGCCCCAGCATTTT
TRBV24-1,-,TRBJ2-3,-,CATSRGGGPTDTQYF,TGTGCCACCAGTCGAGGAGGCGGACCCACAGATACGCAGTATTTT
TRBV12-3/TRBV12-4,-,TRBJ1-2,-,CASSPMERPVIGYTF,TGTGCCAGCAGCCCCATGGAAAGGCCCGTTATAGGCTACACCTTC
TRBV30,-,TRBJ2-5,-,CAWRSLGETQYF,TGTGCCTGGAGAAGTTTGGGGGAGACCCAGTACTTC
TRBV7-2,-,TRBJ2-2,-,CASSLTGLAGELFF,TGTGCCAGCAGCTTAACCGGGTTGGCCGGGGAGCTGTTTTTT
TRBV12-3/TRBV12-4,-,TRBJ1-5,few,CASSLATLDQPQHF,TGTGCCAGCAGTCTAGCAACCCTGGACCAGCCCCAGCATTTT
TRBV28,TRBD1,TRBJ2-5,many,CASRDRGRGETQYF,TGTGCCAGCAGAGACAGGGGGCGCGGGGAGACCCAGTACTTC